Sequencing of this TCR beta chain was carried out in a study of blood T cells in healthy people across ages. Whenever a sample was processed, at least 6.5 million PBMCs were isolated. After removal of 5 bases from V and 7 bases from J, the junction contained 7 bases not matched to a gene. The CDR3 runs 13 residues. Germline assignment: CDR1 DFQATT and CDR2 SNEGSKA (reference sequence). A J-beta primer mix and a sample-barcoded 5' primer were used in a second PCR of about 6 to 12 cycles. Template switching added a 12-random-nucleotide identifier to every cDNA molecule. Each CDR3 protein gets one entry after TCRdb re-called the 5' RACE reads with MiXCR. The data show 1.5 million to 2 million distinct CDR3 sequences, roughly 32% seen once. Concerning this clonotype itself: Its antigen is undetermined.

Points from the study as a whole: Estimates of diversity drawn from one million T cells were considered underestimates. Unsorted PBMCs ruled out conclusive naive versus antigen-experienced comparison.

The TCR was taken from a woman aged 25-40 years in good health. Sequenced: blood. The genes are TRBV20-1 and TRBJ2-7; 11 bases align to TRBD2. CDR3 loop: CSAGATSGREQYF. CDR3 DNA: TGCAGTGCTGGGGCCACTAGCGGGAGAGAGCAGTACTTC.